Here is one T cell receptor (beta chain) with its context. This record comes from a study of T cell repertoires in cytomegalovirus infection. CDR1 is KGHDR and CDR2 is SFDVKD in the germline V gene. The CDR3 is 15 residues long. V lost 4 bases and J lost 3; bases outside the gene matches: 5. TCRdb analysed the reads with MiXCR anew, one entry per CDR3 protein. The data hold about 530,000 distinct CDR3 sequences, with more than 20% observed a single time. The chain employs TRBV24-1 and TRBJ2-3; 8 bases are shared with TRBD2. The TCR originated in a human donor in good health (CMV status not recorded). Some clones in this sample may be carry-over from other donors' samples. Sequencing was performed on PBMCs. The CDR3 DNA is TGTGCCACCAGTGACTATAGCGGGGCGACAGATACGCAGTATTTT. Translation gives CATSDYSGATDTQYF.